This TCR beta chain appears in the sequencing data of a study of memory CD4+ T cells and cytomegalovirus serostatus. Study as a whole: Of the healthy Belgian adults, 9 were CMV seropositive and approximately 25 seronegative.

Original handling: Out-of-frame sequences were removed, leaving about 2.2 million distinct TCRbeta sequences. Some clones are missing from TCRdb's copy, which holds only in-frame ones; the method was immunoSEQ multiplex PCR. V and J calls and clone size are given by that table; D and trimming were obtained from the DNA. The table lists tens of thousands of clones, under 90% of them singletons. The sort gate was single viable CD3+CD4+CD8-CD45RO+ cells for memory CD4+ T cells. V shed 5 bases, J shed 0 bases, and the junction held 7 bases outside the gene matches. The CDR3 has 18 amino acids. CDR1 and CDR2 (germline): SGHTA, FQGNSA.

The sequencing sample was made of memory CD4+ T cells from blood. This chain uses TRBV7-2 with TRBJ1-6, with 10 bases lining up with TRBD1. The sequence derives from an adult in good health and CMV-seronegative. The CDR3 here is CASSPRQGASSYNSPLHF. The CDR3 DNA reads as TGTGCCAGCAGCCCCCGACAGGGGGCCAGCTCCTATAATTCACCCCTCCACTTT.